This TCR beta chain comes out of a study of cytomegalovirus exposure and HLA in healthy donors. A multiplex PCR was run with 60 Vbeta primers and 13 Jbeta primers. In the original processing: In a later analysis, the count reached some 75 million unique TCR beta chains, with 10 million to 14 million shared. Produced via immunoSEQ multiplex PCR; TCRdb's table is partial and in-frame only. That table furnishes V, J and clone size, whereas the DNA furnished D and trimming. The table records 100,000 to 150,000 clones, roughly four fifths of them present only once. Sequencing input: PBMCs. This TCR was sampled from a boy aged 2-9 years in good health and CMV-seronegative.

The CDR3 sequence: CASSFGQGDNVLTF. The DNA for the CDR3 is TGTGCCAGCAGCTTCGGACAGGGAGACAACGTCCTGACTTTC. V usage is TRBV7-2 and J usage is TRBJ2-6; 8 nucleotides line up with TRBD1. V trimming: 3 bases; J trimming: 9 bases; junction bases outside the gene matches: 4. The CDR3 covers 14 residues. CDR1 and CDR2 (germline): SGHTA, FQGNSA.